A single sample gave rise to the 32 T cell receptor beta chains below, sequenced in a study of shared clonotypes between healthy human individuals. The table came from immunoSEQ multiplex PCR; TCRdb's copy has only in-frame clones and leaves some out. Of 2,500,000 or so clones listed, approximately 92% are singletons. The sample was naive CD4+ T cells sorted from blood. As for subset: CD45RA+ positively selected. The receptors here all came from a man aged 18 to 35 in good health.

The chain recombines TRBV28 with TRBJ1-1; tentative D call: TRBD1 (5 bases). The CDR3 extends over 13 amino acids. V dropped 5 bases and J dropped 3 bases, with 10 bases sitting between them. Germline CDR1 is MDHEN and CDR2 is SYDVKM. The CDR3 nucleotides read TGTGCCAGCAGTGTCGGGACTCACACTGAAGCTTTCTTT. Encoded protein: CASSVGTHTEAFF.

The chain recombines TRBV27 with TRBJ2-7, with D unclear. CDR1 is MNHEY, CDR2 SMNVEV, per germline (reference sequence). The germline V and J ends were trimmed by 3 bases and 3 bases, with 15 bases remaining between them. The CDR3 sequence is 15 residues long. Here the CDR3 DNA reads TGTGCCAGCAGTTTGGTGCCGGGTCCCAACTACGAGCAGTACTTC. This codes for CASSLVPGPNYEQYF.

CDR3 bases: TGTGCCAGCAGCACCGAAACTGGAAACACCATATATTTT. Protein product: CASSTETGNTIYF. The gene calls are TRBV13 and TRBJ1-3; D is unresolved. Trimming removed 5 bases from V and 2 bases from J, with 7 bases in between. Per the germline V gene, CDR1 is PRHDT and CDR2 is FYEKMQ (reference sequence). This CDR3 is 13 amino acids long.

V gene TRBV6-6 combines with J gene TRBJ1-5, with D tentatively TRBD1 (5 bases). V shed 2 bases and J shed 6 bases, with 14 bases lying between them. CDR3 length equals 15 residues. CDR1 is MNHNY and CDR2 is SVGAGI in the germline V gene (reference sequence). CDR3: CASSYDRGGVQPQHF. The CDR3 DNA reads as TGTGCCAGCAGTTACGACCGGGGAGGGGTTCAGCCCCAGCATTTT.

This clone has a handful of counts. Within the sample, other DNA sequences also encode this same CDR3. This chain connects TRBV2 to TRBJ2-7; D unresolved. V was trimmed by 4 bases and J by 1 base, leaving 2 bases between them. Germline V gives CDR1 SNHLY, CDR2 FYNNEI. This CDR3 is built from 11 residues. This CDR3 reads CASSGSYEQYF. CDR3 bases: TGTGCCAGCAGTGGTTCCTACGAGCAGTACTTC.

This clone has a single count. A read error may account for a junction end that differs from germline. The gene calls are TRBV19 and TRBJ2-5; perhaps TRBD1 as D (7 bases). CDR1 is LNHDA and CDR2 is SQIVND in the germline V gene (reference sequence). The CDR3 is 13 amino acids. DNA of the CDR3: TGTGCCTGTAGGGGGGACAGACAAGAGACCCAGTACTTC. Amino acid sequence: CACRGDRQETQYF.

The chain employs TRBV5-5 and TRBJ1-2; TRBD1 matches 8 bases. The ends lost 1 base at V and 3 bases at J; junction bases unmatched: 2. CDR3 length: 14 residues. Germline CDR1 is SGHKS and CDR2 is YYEKEE (reference sequence). CDR3: CASSLSDRDYGYTF. The CDR3 nucleotides read TGTGCCAGCAGCTTGTCGGACAGGGACTATGGCTACACCTTC.

This clone was seen more than once but under ten times. V gene TRBV18 combines with J gene TRBJ2-2; unclear D gene. V shed 3 bases and J shed 7 bases, with 6 bases lying between them. This CDR3 spans 12 amino acids. Germline V gene lookup returns CDR1 KGHSH and CDR2 LQKENI. The DNA for the CDR3 is TGTGCCAGCTCACCTTTGCACGGGGAGCTGTTTTTT. Its protein is CASSPLHGELFF.

The chain is built from TRBV6-5 and TRBJ1-2; tentatively, D is TRBD1 (5 bases). The CDR3 covers 16 residues. Germline CDR1 reads MNHEY; CDR2 reads SVGAGI. The V end was cut by 3 bases, the J end by 2 bases, with 16 bases between. CDR3 residues: CASSYLGVEGNYGYTF. In DNA, the CDR3 is TGTGCCAGCAGTTATCTTGGTGTAGAGGGGAACTATGGCTACACCTTC.

V is TRBV10-3 and J is TRBJ2-2, with TRBD1 matching over 7 bases. Germline loops: CDR1 ENHRY, CDR2 SYGVKD. Trimming removed 4 bases from V and 7 bases from J; junction bases left unmatched: 9. CDR3 size: 15 residues. The CDR3 sequence is CAISGVAGGDGELFF. The CDR3 DNA reads as TGTGCCATCAGTGGAGTAGCAGGGGGTGACGGGGAGCTGTTTTTT.

The V call is TRBV19, the J call TRBJ1-2; D gene uncertain. The CDR3 has 13 amino acids. With 2 bases removed from V and 5 bases from J, the gap between germline ends came to 9 bases. Germline lookup yields CDR1 LNHDA and CDR2 SQIVND (reference sequence). The CDR3 DNA sequence: TGTGCCAGTAGTATAAACGGGGAGTATGGCTACACCTTC. Translating it yields CASSINGEYGYTF.

With respect to this clone: Other DNA sequences in the sample encode the same CDR3. The CDR3 DNA sequence: TGTGCCAGCAGCTTAGTTGATGGCTACAATGAGCAGTTCTTC. Its protein is CASSLVDGYNEQFF. The chain uses TRBV7-2 and TRBJ2-1; no definite D call. V dropped 1 base and J dropped 3 bases, with 7 bases sitting between them. Germline CDR1 and CDR2: SGHTA and FQGNSA. CDR3 length equals 14 residues.

This chain uses TRBV9 with TRBJ2-7; 9 bases line up with TRBD1. Germline lookup yields CDR1 SGDLS and CDR2 YYNGEE. CDR3 size: 16 residues. The V segment lost 0 bases and the J segment 5 bases; nucleotides outside the gene matches: 9. The CDR3 nucleotides are TGTGCCAGCAGCGTAGGATTAACAGGGGGCGTGAACGAGCAGTACTTC. Amino acid sequence: CASSVGLTGGVNEQYF. Looking up the rest from reference TRBV9 and TRBJ2-7 gives the full variable domain: DSGVTQTPKHLITATGQRVTLRCSPRSGDLSVYWYQQSLDQGLQFLIQYYNGEERAKGNILERFSAQQFPDLHSELNLSSLELGDSALYFCASSVGLTGGVNEQYFGPGTRLTVT.

The chain's CDR3 is CASTSGGGTAPLHF. CDR3 in DNA: TGTGCCAGCACCTCCGGTGGGGGAACAGCACCCCTCCACTTT. V gene TRBV7-2 combines with J gene TRBJ1-6, with D perhaps TRBD1 (5 bases). V shed 7 bases and J shed 11 bases, with 18 bases lying between them. CDR1 is SGHTA and CDR2 is FQGNSA in the germline V gene. This CDR3 has 14 residues.

In its sample, this clone was seen a few times. CDR3 sequence (DNA): TGCGCCAGCAGCCACGGGGTTGGGCCCCAGCATTTT. This sequence encodes CASSHGVGPQHF. The chain couples TRBV10-1 to TRBJ1-5; the D is unclear. V gave up 6 bases and J gave up 9 bases, with 12 bases separating them. Germline V gives CDR1 WNHNN, CDR2 SYGVQD (reference sequence). The CDR3 length is 12 residues.

V usage is TRBV14 and J usage is TRBJ2-5, with D unresolved. The ends were cut back, 0 bases at V and 13 bases at J, with 12 bases in the middle. Germline CDR1 is SGHDN and CDR2 is FVKESK. This CDR3 comprises 12 residues. In nucleotides, the CDR3 is TGTGCCAGCAGCCAAGACTTGAGGTATCGGTACTTC. Translated, it gives CASSQDLRYRYF.

This chain connects TRBV28 to TRBJ1-5; D is perhaps TRBD1 (6 bases). Trimming shortened V by 5 bases and J by 3 bases, and 11 bases separated the two germline ends. The CDR3 has 14 amino acids. The germline CDR1 and CDR2 sequences are MDHEN and SYDVKM. The CDR3 region is CASSNGQNNQPQHF. In DNA, the CDR3 is TGTGCCAGCAGTAACGGACAGAACAATCAGCCCCAGCATTTT.

For this clone: Different DNA sequences within this sample yield the same CDR3. The chain joins TRBV5-1 to TRBJ1-1, with TRBD1 as a possible D gene (5 bases). CDR1 SGHRS and CDR2 YFSETQ come from the germline V gene. V was shortened by 0 bases and J by 1 base, with 7 bases between the two germline ends. The CDR3 length is 14 residues. The chain's CDR3 is CASSLGDRNTEAFF. CDR3 coding DNA: TGCGCCAGCAGCTTGGGGGACCGGAACACTGAAGCTTTCTTT.

The chain carries TRBV7-3 and TRBJ2-2, with no clear D. Trimming stripped 1 base from V and 4 bases from J, with 7 bases between. The CDR3 contains 14 residues. Germline V gene data show CDR1 as SGHTA and CDR2 as FQGTGA. The CDR3, as DNA: TGTGCCAGCAGCTTAAAACCCGGCACCGGGGAGCTGTTTTTT. Protein sequence: CASSLKPGTGELFF.

This sequence joins TRBV9 and TRBJ2-2; D is possibly TRBD1 (6 bases). This CDR3 has 16 residues. In germline, CDR1 is SGDLS, CDR2 YYNGEE. The V and J ends lost 2 bases and 1 base respectively, with 12 bases between them. CDR3 nucleotides: TGTGCCAGCAGCGTGACAGGAACTCTGAACACCGGGGAGCTGTTTTTT. This translates into CASSVTGTLNTGELFF.

V is TRBV5-5 and J is TRBJ2-7; TRBD1 is a possible D gene (6 bases). The CDR3 is 14 residues long. Germline loops: CDR1 SGHKS, CDR2 YYEKEE (reference sequence). The V and J ends lost 4 bases and 2 bases respectively, with 13 bases between them. The CDR3 nucleotides are TGTGCCAGCAGCATGCGGACAGCCACCTACGAGCAGTACTTC. Amino acid sequence: CASSMRTATYEQYF. Based on the CDR3 plus reference TRBV5-5 and TRBJ2-7, the full variable domain is DAGVTQSPTHLIKTRGQQVTLRCSPISGHKSVSWYQQVLGQGPQFIFQYYEKEERGRGNFPDRFSARQFPNYSSELNVNALLLGDSALYLCASSMRTATYEQYFGPGTRLTVT.

V and J are TRBV5-1 and TRBJ2-2; 11 nucleotides match TRBD1. The CDR3 extends over 18 amino acids. The J segment lost 5 bases and the V segment lost 0 bases, leaving 9 bases of the junction unmatched. Germline V lookup: CDR1 SGHRS, CDR2 YFSETQ. CDR3: CASSLARTGGARTGELFF. CDR3 nucleotide sequence: TGCGCCAGCAGCTTGGCTCGGACAGGGGGCGCAAGAACCGGGGAGCTGTTTTTT.

This clone was picked up a small number of times. The chain joins TRBV6-5 to TRBJ1-6; D is unresolved. The CDR3 consists of 12 residues. V shed 10 bases and J shed 9 bases, with 13 bases lying between them. Germline CDR1 MNHEY, CDR2 SVGAGI. CDR3: CATHGVSSPLHF. The CDR3 nucleotides are TGTGCCACCCACGGCGTGAGTTCACCCCTCCACTTT.

V gene TRBV7-2 combines with J gene TRBJ2-7; 7 nucleotides match TRBD2. Germline V gives CDR1 SGHTA, CDR2 FQGNSA. The CDR3 has 16 amino acids. V shed 1 base, J shed 3 bases, and the junction held 9 bases outside the gene matches. The CDR3 protein is CASSLVAGSPLYEQYF. The CDR3 region has the DNA TGTGCCAGCAGCTTAGTAGCGGGCTCACCCCTCTACGAGCAGTACTTC.

V and J are TRBV18 and TRBJ2-7; D perhaps matches TRBD2 (5 bases). The V end lost 6 bases, the J end lost 2 bases, and 17 bases lay between the germline ends. This CDR3 region has 15 residues. Germline V gene data show CDR1 as KGHSH and CDR2 as LQKENI. The CDR3 DNA reads TGTGCCAGCTCGCGAGGTAGCGATAATGCCTACGAGCAGTACTTC. This translates into CASSRGSDNAYEQYF.

This chain uses TRBV10-3 with TRBJ2-3; maybe TRBD2 (7 bases). Germline V gene sequence: CDR1 ENHRY, CDR2 SYGVKD. The V gene lost 3 bases and the J gene lost 4 bases, with 11 bases spanning the gap. This CDR3 contains 14 residues. The chain's CDR3 is CAISEGGGADTQYF. As DNA, the CDR3 is TGTGCCATCAGTGAAGGGGGGGGAGCAGATACGCAGTATTTT.

The chain has TRBV14 and TRBJ1-1; 10 nucleotides match TRBD1. The junction had 6 bases not matched to a gene; V was cut back by 2 bases and J by 6 bases. The CDR3 spans 15 residues. Germline V lookup: CDR1 SGHDN, CDR2 FVKESK. DNA of the CDR3: TGTGCCAGCAGCCAAATCGGGACAGGGGTGTCTGAAGCTTTCTTT. Protein sequence: CASSQIGTGVSEAFF.

The genes are TRBV5-5 and TRBJ1-2; the D is unclear. Germline V gene data show CDR1 as SGHKS and CDR2 as YYEKEE (reference sequence). Between the trimmed V and J ends, which lost 1 base and 1 base, there was a span of 8 bases. CDR3 length: 14 residues. The CDR3 sequence is CASSLLMDNYGYTF. The CDR3 DNA reads as TGTGCCAGCAGCTTGCTCATGGATAACTATGGCTACACCTTC.

About this clone: Other nucleotide sequences from this sample produce the same CDR3. The rearrangement links TRBV5-6 to TRBJ2-7; perhaps TRBD1 as D (6 bases). Germline V lookup: CDR1 SGHDT, CDR2 YYEEEE. CDR3 length: 12 amino acids. With 2 bases removed from V and 4 bases from J, the gap between germline ends came to 7 bases. The CDR3: CASSLGGYEQYF. In DNA, the CDR3 is TGTGCCAGCAGCTTAGGGGGTTACGAGCAGTACTTC.

This chain links TRBV2 with TRBJ2-4; 7 bases line up with TRBD1. Per germline, CDR1 SNHLY and CDR2 FYNNEI. The V gene end was trimmed by 4 bases and the J gene end by 8 bases; junction bases not matched to a gene: 5. The CDR3 sequence is 13 residues long. Here the CDR3 DNA reads TGTGCCAGCAGTGGACAGGGTGGAGACATTCAGTACTTC. Amino acid sequence: CASSGQGGDIQYF.

The CDR3 reads CASSSGTAPYEQYF. The DNA of the CDR3 is TGTGCCAGCAGCTCCGGGACAGCCCCCTACGAGCAGTACTTC. The chain has TRBV27 and TRBJ2-7; 7 bases are shared with TRBD1. Germline V CDR1 and CDR2: MNHEY, SMNVEV (reference sequence). V dropped 6 bases and J dropped 2; count of bases not matched to a gene: 7. There are 14 residues in the CDR3.

This chain links TRBV6-5 with TRBJ2-5, with D possibly being TRBD2 (5 bases). The CDR3 is 14 residues long. From germline, CDR1 is MNHEY and CDR2 SVGAGI. The V gene lost 5 bases and the J gene lost 5 bases, with 15 bases spanning the gap. CDR3 nucleotides: TGTGCCAGCAGTCCCCGGCGGGCGCGGGAGACCCAGTACTTC. It encodes CASSPRRARETQYF.